Presented here are 10 T cell receptor beta chains from one specimen sequenced in a study of blood T cells in healthy people across ages. A sample-barcoded 5' primer and a J-beta primer mix were used in a second PCR of about 7 to 12 cycles. Via MiXCR, TCRdb re-called the 5' RACE reads, giving one row per CDR3 protein. The table shows about 640,000 distinct CDR3 sequences, with approximately 40% occurring only once. Sequenced material: blood. All receptors derive from an elderly man in good health.

This clonotype has at least ten counts. The V call is TRBV29-1, the J call TRBJ2-1; 12 bases agree with TRBD1. With V trimmed by 7 bases and J by 2 bases, 3 bases remained unmatched. Per germline, CDR1 SQVTM and CDR2 ANQGSEA. The CDR3 is 14 residues long. This CDR3 is CSEGQGAAYNEQFF. The CDR3, as DNA: TGCAGCGAGGGACAGGGGGCGGCCTACAATGAGCAGTTCTTC.

The rearrangement links TRBV14 to TRBJ1-2; no clear D. With 4 bases removed from V and 4 bases from J, the gap between germline ends came to 19 bases. Germline CDR1 and CDR2: SGHDN and FVKESK. This CDR3 comprises 16 residues. The CDR3: CASSLTVPPTLYGYTF. CDR3 nucleotides: TGTGCCAGCAGCCTTACCGTCCCCCCAACGCTCTATGGCTACACCTTC.

V gene TRBV18 combines with J gene TRBJ2-5; D call uncertain. Trimming cost V 1 base and J 1 base, with 10 bases left between them. Germline assignment: CDR1 KGHSH and CDR2 LQKENI. The CDR3 length is 15 residues. CDR3 DNA sequence: TGTGCCAGCTCACCACGCGCTGCGAGCCAAGAGACCCAGTACTTC. Translating gives CASSPRAASQETQYF.

This clonotype has only a few counts. The chain is built from TRBV7-2 and TRBJ1-4, with no clear D. This CDR3 is built from 14 residues. Germline V lookup: CDR1 SGHTA, CDR2 FQGNSA. Trimming shortened V by 4 bases and J by 0 bases, and 6 bases separated the two germline ends. The CDR3: CASSSEATNEKLFF. As DNA, the CDR3 is TGTGCCAGCAGCTCCGAAGCAACTAATGAAAAACTGTTTTTT. Supplemented by reference TRBV7-2 and TRBJ1-4, the full variable domain reads GAGVSQSPSNKVTEKGKDVELRCDPISGHTALYWYRQSLGQGLEFLIYFQGNSAPDKSGLPSDRFSAERTGGSVSTLTIQRTQQEDSAVYLCASSSEATNEKLFFGSGTQLSVL.

This clonotype has ten or more counts. This chain connects TRBV12-3 or TRBV12-4 to TRBJ2-7; D may be TRBD1 or TRBD2 (5 bases each). The CDR3 has 14 amino acids. The V gene lost 7 bases and the J gene lost 3 bases, with 16 bases spanning the gap. CDR3 nucleotides: TGTGCCAGCACCAACCGGGACCCTAGCTACGAGCAGTACTTC. Residues: CASTNRDPSYEQYF.

V is TRBV2 and J is TRBJ1-2; TRBD1 might be the D (6 bases). V was trimmed by 4 bases and J by 8 bases, leaving 17 bases between them. The CDR3 spans 14 residues. Germline CDR1 is SNHLY and CDR2 is FYNNEI. The CDR3 loop reads CASSVSAGAQGYTF. The CDR3 DNA sequence: TGTGCCAGCAGTGTAAGTGCGGGGGCGCAAGGCTACACCTTC. Using reference TRBV2 and TRBJ1-2 for the parts outside the CDR3, the full variable domain is EPEVTQTPSHQVTQMGQEVILRCVPISNHLYFYWYRQILGQKVEFLVSFYNNEISEKSEIFDDQFSVERPDGSNFTLKIRSTKLEDSAMYFCASSVSAGAQGYTFGSGTRLTVV.

The gene calls are TRBV5-6 and TRBJ2-7, with D possibly being TRBD1 or TRBD2 (5 bases each). The V gene lost 3 bases and the J gene lost 0 bases, with 16 bases spanning the gap. CDR1 is SGHDT and CDR2 is YYEEEE in the germline V gene. The CDR3 totals 16 residues. CDR3 nucleotide sequence: TGTGCCAGCAGCTGGGGGTGGGGTAGCGCCTCCTACGAGCAGTACTTC. It yields the protein CASSWGWGSASYEQYF.

This clonotype was counted a few times. This chain joins TRBV7-2 and TRBJ2-5; 10 bases map to TRBD1. The end of the DNA fits TRBJ2-7 better, so the J call may be wrong. The CDR3 is 15 amino acids. Germline assignment: CDR1 SGHTA and CDR2 FQGNSA. The CDR3 protein is CASSRQTGTGVEQYF. CDR3 in DNA: TGTGCCAGCAGCCGACAAACCGGGACAGGGGTCGAGCAGTACTTC.

The J gene is TRBJ1-1, the V gene TRBV30, with D perhaps TRBD1 (5 bases). The CDR3 is 14 residues long. Germline assignment: CDR1 GTSNPN and CDR2 SVGIG (reference sequence). V was pared by 2 bases and J by 5 bases, with 15 bases between. CDR3 loop: CAWSPRGSWTEAFF. CDR3 coding DNA: TGTGCCTGGAGTCCGCGGGGGAGTTGGACTGAAGCTTTCTTT.

Only a few counts were recorded for this clonotype. This chain links TRBV14 with TRBJ2-7; unclear D gene. The V gene's germline CDR1 is SGHDN and CDR2 FVKESK. V dropped 2 bases and J dropped 3 bases, with 5 bases sitting between them. There are 12 residues in the CDR3. CDR3 sequence reads: CASSQLSYEQYF. For the CDR3, the DNA is TGTGCCAGCAGCCAACTAAGCTACGAGCAGTACTTC.